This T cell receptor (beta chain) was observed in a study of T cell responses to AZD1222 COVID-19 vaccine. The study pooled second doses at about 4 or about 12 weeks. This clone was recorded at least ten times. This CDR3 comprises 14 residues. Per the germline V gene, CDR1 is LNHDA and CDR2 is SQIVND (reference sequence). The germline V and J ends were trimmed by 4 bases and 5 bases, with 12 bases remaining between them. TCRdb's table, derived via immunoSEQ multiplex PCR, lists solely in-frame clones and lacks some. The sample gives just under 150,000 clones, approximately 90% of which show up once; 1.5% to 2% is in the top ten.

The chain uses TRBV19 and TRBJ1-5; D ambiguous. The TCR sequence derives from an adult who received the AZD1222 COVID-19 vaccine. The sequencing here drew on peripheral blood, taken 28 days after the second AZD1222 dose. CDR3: CASSKVQSYQPQHF. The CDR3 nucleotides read TGTGCCAGTAGTAAAGTCCAATCATATCAGCCCCAGCATTTT. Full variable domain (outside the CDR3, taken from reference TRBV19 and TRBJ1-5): DGGITQSPKYLFRKEGQNVTLSCEQNLNHDAMYWYRQDPGQGLRLIYYSQIVNDFQKGDIAEGYSVSREKKESFPLTVTSAQKNPTAFYLCASSKVQSYQPQHFGDGTRLSIL.